These T cell receptor beta chains were read from a single sample in a study of OX40 agonist ivuxolimab in advanced cancers. Only in-frame clones appear in the TCRdb table, and some are missing; sequencing was by immunoSEQ multiplex PCR. The sample lists some 66,000 clones, around 79% occurring once. Here the sequenced sample was CD4+ or CD8+ T cells sorted from blood, taken in a trial of the OX40 agonist ivuxolimab. These receptors all stem from an adult with an advanced solid tumor such as melanoma, head and neck, liver or kidney cancer. Each CDR3 is given with its conserved first and last residue. A D gene is named only where the DNA matches it firmly. Where a row states a size, it is once, few, many or the class of an expanded clone; other rows omit it.

D	size	J	V	CDR3	DNA
.	.	TRBJ2-7	TRBV7-2	CASSLGPGVSYEQYF	TGTGCCAGCAGCTTAGGGCCAGGGGTGTCCTACGAGCAGTACTTC
.	.	TRBJ2-7	TRBV5-4	CASSLRGNPYEQYF	TGTGCCAGCAGCTTGCGCGGGAACCCCTACGAGCAGTACTTC
.	.	TRBJ1-2	TRBV7-9	CASSFHPRDRHYGYTF	TGTGCCAGCAGCTTCCACCCCCGGGATCGGCACTATGGCTACACCTTC
.	.	TRBJ2-3	TRBV4-1	CASSQERQGGDTQYF	TGCGCCAGCAGCCAAGAGCGACAGGGAGGAGATACGCAGTATTTT
TRBD1	.	TRBJ1-5	TRBV4-1	CASSTGDASNQPQHF	TGCGCCAGCAGCACAGGGGACGCTAGCAATCAGCCCCAGCATTTT
TRBD2	.	TRBJ2-3	TRBV11-2	CASSLGAGGLTDTQYF	TGTGCCAGCAGCTTAGGTGCGGGGGGTTTGACAGATACGCAGTATTTT
TRBD2	.	TRBJ2-3	TRBV30	CAWSVSWTSGRLDTQYF	TGTGCCTGGAGTGTAAGTTGGACTAGCGGGAGATTAGATACGCAGTATTTT
.	few	TRBJ2-7	TRBV7-2	CASSLGGGGDEQYF	TGTGCCAGCAGCTTAGGGGGCGGAGGGGACGAGCAGTACTTC
TRBD2	.	TRBJ2-1	TRBV6-5	CASSPREGAYNEQFF	TGTGCCAGCAGTCCCCGGGAGGGGGCCTACAATGAGCAGTTCTTC
TRBD1	.	TRBJ2-1	TRBV15	CATSRAGRGRNEQFF	TGTGCCACCAGCAGAGCGGGCAGGGGGCGGAATGAGCAGTTCTTC
.	.	TRBJ2-2	TRBV28	CASGWGTGELFF	TGTGCCAGTGGTTGGGGGACCGGGGAGCTGTTTTTT
TRBD1	.	TRBJ1-6	TRBV9	CASSLTGGSSGNSPLHF	TGTGCCAGCAGCCTTACAGGGGGTAGTTCTGGTAATTCACCCCTCCACTTT
.	.	TRBJ2-3	TRBV5-4	CASSSPGTWGSSTDTQYF	TGTGCCAGCAGCTCTCCCGGGACCTGGGGCTCTAGCACAGATACGCAGTATTTT
TRBD2	.	TRBJ2-3	TRBV27	CASNKIVPGLALTSTDTQYF	TGTGCCAGCAACAAAATCGTCCCGGGACTAGCGCTGACTAGCACAGATACGCAGTATTTT
.	.	TRBJ1-1	TRBV5-4	CASSLVGSEAFF	TGTGCCAGCAGCTTGGTTGGCTCTGAAGCTTTCTTT
.	.	TRBJ1-4	TRBV7-9	CATDKEEGRGEKLFF	TGTGCCACCGATAAGGAAGAAGGACGGGGCGAAAAACTGTTTTTT
TRBD1	.	TRBJ1-3	TRBV7-2	CASSRDSGLHSGNTIYF	TGTGCCAGCAGCCGGGACAGCGGGCTTCACTCTGGAAACACCATATATTTT
.	.	TRBJ2-1	TRBV10-3	CAPKERVGRGLDHEQFF	TGTGCCCCCAAGGAGAGGGTCGGGCGGGGGCTAGACCATGAGCAGTTCTTC
TRBD1	.	TRBJ2-3	TRBV13	CASSLEGQTTGDTQYF	TGTGCCAGCAGCTTAGAGGGACAGACAACGGGCGATACGCAGTATTTT
TRBD2	once	TRBJ2-3	TRBV7-9	CASSFTSGGVDTQYF	TGTGCCAGCAGCTTCACTAGCGGAGGGGTTGATACGCAGTATTTT
.	.	TRBJ1-3	TRBV6-6	CASKVSGNTIYF	TGTGCCAGCAAAGTGTCTGGAAACACCATATATTTT
.	once	TRBJ1-3	TRBV6-1	CASSEASALPTSGNTIYF	TGTGCCAGCAGTGAAGCGAGCGCCTTACCGACCTCTGGAAACACCATATATTTT
.	.	TRBJ2-3	TRBV7-3	CASRHLTDTQYF	TGTGCCAGCAGACATCTCACAGATACGCAGTATTTT
.	.	TRBJ1-1	TRBV19	CASKEGGDTEAFF	TGTGCCAGCAAAGAAGGCGGGGACACTGAAGCTTTCTTT
TRBD1	.	TRBJ2-1	TRBV7-9	CASSATGKGVQFF	TGTGCCAGCAGCGCGACAGGGAAAGGGGTGCAGTTCTTC
.	.	TRBJ1-5	TRBV28	CASSSPHGRAQPQHF	TGTGCCAGCAGTTCCCCCCACGGCAGGGCTCAGCCCCAGCATTTT
TRBD2	.	TRBJ2-5	TRBV10-1	CASSRTSGGRQTQYF	TGCGCCAGCTCCCGGACTAGCGGGGGCCGTCAGACCCAGTACTTC
.	.	TRBJ2-1	TRBV6-6	CASSSLAEQFF	TGTGCCAGCAGTTCTTTGGCTGAGCAGTTCTTC
.	.	TRBJ2-5	TRBV7-8	CASSLVSVIGETQYF	TGTGCCAGCAGCTTAGTGTCAGTGATCGGAGAGACCCAGTACTTC
TRBD2	few	TRBJ2-7	TRBV30	CAWSVAGGYYEQYF	TGTGCCTGGAGTGTAGCGGGGGGGTACTACGAGCAGTACTTC
.	.	TRBJ2-3	TRBV28	CASSTRPSPQQYF	TGTGCCAGCAGTACCAGGCCCTCCCCCCAGCAGTATTTT
.	.	TRBJ1-2	TRBV28	CASSFGTHYNYGYTF	TGTGCCAGCAGTTTCGGGACACACTACAACTATGGCTACACCTTC
.	.	TRBJ1-5	TRBV15	CATSSSWGNQPQHF	TGTGCCACCAGCAGTAGCTGGGGCAATCAGCCCCAGCATTTT
.	few	TRBJ2-1	TRBV2	CASSPNNEQFF	TGTGCCAGCAGCCCCAACAATGAGCAGTTCTTC
.	.	TRBJ1-2	TRBV6-1	CASSTNYGYTF	TGTGCCAGCAGTACCAACTATGGCTACACCTTC
.	.	TRBJ1-4	TRBV7-8	CASSRLSFGEKLFF	TGTGCCAGCAGCCGACTCTCCTTTGGGGAAAAACTGTTTTTT
.	.	TRBJ1-1	TRBV19	CASSWGQNTEAFF	TGTGCCAGTAGTTGGGGACAGAACACTGAAGCTTTCTTT